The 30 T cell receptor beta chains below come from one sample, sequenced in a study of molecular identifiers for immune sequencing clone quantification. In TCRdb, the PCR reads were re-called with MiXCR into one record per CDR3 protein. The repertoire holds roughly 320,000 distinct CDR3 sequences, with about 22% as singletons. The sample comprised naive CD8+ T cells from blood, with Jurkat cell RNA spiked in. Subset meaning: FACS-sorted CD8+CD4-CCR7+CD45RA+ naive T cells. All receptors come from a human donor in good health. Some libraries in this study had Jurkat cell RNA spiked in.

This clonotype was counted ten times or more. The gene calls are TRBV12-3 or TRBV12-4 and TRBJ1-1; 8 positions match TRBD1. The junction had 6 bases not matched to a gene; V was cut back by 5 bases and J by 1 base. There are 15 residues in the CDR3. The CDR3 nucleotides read TGTGCCAGCAGTATCTACAGGGGGGAGAACACTGAAGCTTTCTTT. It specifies CASSIYRGENTEAFF.

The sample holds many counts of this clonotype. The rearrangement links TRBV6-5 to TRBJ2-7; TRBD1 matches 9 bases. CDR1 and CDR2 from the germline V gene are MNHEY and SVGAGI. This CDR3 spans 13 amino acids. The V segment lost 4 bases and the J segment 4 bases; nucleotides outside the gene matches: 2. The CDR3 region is CASSWDRDYEQYF. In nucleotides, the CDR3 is TGTGCCAGCAGTTGGGACAGGGATTACGAGCAGTACTTC.

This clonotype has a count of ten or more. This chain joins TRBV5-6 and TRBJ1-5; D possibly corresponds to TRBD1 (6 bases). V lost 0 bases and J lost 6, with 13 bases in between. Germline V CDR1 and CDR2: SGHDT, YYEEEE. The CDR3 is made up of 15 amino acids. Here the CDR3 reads CASSLAGGGGQPQHF. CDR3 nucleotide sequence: TGTGCCAGCAGCTTGGCTGGGGGGGGCGGTCAGCCCCAGCATTTT.

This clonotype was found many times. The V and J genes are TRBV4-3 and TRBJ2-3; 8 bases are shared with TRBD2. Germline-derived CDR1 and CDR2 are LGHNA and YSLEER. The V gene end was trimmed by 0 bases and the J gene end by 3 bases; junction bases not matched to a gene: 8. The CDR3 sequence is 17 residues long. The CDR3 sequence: CASSQDLLAGYTDTQYF. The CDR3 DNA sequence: TGCGCCAGCAGCCAAGATTTGCTAGCGGGTTATACAGATACGCAGTATTTT.

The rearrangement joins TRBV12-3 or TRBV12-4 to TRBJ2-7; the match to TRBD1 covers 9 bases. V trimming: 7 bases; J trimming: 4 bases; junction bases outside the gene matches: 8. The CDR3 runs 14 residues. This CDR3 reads CASTSGTGRYEQYF. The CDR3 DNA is TGTGCCAGCACCTCCGGGACAGGGAGGTACGAGCAGTACTTC.

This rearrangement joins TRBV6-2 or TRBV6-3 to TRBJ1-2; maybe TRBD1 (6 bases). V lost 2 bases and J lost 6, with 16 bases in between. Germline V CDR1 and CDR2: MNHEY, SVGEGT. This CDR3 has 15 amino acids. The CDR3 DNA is TGTGCCAGCAGTTACCTGGGACACCAGTTAGATGGCTACACCTTC. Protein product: CASSYLGHQLDGYTF.

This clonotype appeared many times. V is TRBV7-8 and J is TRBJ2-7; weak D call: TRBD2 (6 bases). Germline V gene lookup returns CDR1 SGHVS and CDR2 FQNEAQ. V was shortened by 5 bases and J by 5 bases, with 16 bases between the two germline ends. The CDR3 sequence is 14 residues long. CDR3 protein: CASSRLQGGNEQYF. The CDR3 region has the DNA TGTGCCAGCAGCCGCCTTCAGGGAGGAAACGAGCAGTACTTC.

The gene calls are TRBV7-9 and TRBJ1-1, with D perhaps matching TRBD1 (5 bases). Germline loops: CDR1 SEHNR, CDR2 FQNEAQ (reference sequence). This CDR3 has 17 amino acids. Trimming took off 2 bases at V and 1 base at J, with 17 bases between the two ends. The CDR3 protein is CASSLLTPKTANTEAFF. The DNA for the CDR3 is TGTGCCAGCAGCTTATTAACCCCTAAGACAGCGAACACTGAAGCTTTCTTT.

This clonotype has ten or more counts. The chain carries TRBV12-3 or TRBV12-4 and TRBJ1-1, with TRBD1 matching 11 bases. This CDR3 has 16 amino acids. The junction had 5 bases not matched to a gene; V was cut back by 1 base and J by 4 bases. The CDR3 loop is CASSLGTGGASTEAFF. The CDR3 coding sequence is TGTGCCAGCAGTTTAGGGACAGGGGGCGCAAGCACTGAAGCTTTCTTT.

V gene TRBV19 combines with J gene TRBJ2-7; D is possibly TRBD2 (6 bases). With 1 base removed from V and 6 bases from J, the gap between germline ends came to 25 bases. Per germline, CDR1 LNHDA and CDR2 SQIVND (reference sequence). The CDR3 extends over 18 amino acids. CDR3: CASSIGSSPGLGGFEQYF. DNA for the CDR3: TGTGCCAGTAGTATAGGCTCGAGCCCGGGACTGGGAGGTTTCGAGCAGTACTTC.

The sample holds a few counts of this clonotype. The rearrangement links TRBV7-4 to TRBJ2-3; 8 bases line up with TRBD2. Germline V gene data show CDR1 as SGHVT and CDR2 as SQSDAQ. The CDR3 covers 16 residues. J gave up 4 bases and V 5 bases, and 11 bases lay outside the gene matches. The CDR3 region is CASSPNRREEADTQYF. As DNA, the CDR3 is TGTGCCAGCAGCCCGAATCGGCGGGAGGAGGCAGATACGCAGTATTTT.

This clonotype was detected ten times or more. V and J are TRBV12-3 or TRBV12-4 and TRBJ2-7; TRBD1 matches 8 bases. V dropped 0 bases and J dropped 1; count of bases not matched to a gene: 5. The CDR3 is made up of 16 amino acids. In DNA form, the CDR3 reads TGTGCCAGCAGTTTAGCGACAGGGGTGGATTCCTACGAGCAGTACTTC. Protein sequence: CASSLATGVDSYEQYF.

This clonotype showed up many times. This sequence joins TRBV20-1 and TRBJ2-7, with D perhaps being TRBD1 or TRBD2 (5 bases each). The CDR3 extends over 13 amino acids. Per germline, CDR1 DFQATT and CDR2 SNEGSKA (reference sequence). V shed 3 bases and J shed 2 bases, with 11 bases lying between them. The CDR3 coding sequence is TGCAGTGCTAGTGGGGACGAGACCTACGAGCAGTACTTC. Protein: CSASGDETYEQYF.

The CDR3 DNA reads TGCGCCAGCAGCTTGGCCAGTGCGAATAATGAAAAACTGTTTTTT. Protein product: CASSLASANNEKLFF. The V gene is TRBV5-1, the J gene TRBJ1-4; D not certain. V was shortened by 0 bases and J by 4 bases, with 10 bases between the two germline ends. Germline V gene lookup returns CDR1 SGHRS and CDR2 YFSETQ. This CDR3 comprises 15 residues.

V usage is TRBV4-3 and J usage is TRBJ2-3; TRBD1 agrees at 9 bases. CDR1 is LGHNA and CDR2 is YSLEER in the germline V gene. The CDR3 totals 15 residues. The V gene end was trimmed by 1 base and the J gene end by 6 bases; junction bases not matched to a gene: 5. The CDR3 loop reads CASSQGTGVADTQYF. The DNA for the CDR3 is TGCGCCAGCAGCCAAGGGACAGGGGTAGCGGATACGCAGTATTTT.

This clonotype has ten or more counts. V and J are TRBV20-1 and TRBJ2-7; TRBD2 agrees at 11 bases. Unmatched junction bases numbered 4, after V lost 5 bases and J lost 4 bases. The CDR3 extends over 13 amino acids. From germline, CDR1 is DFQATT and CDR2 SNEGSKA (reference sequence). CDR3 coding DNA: TGCAGTGCTCTTAGCGGGAGGGCTTACGAGCAGTACTTC. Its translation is CSALSGRAYEQYF.

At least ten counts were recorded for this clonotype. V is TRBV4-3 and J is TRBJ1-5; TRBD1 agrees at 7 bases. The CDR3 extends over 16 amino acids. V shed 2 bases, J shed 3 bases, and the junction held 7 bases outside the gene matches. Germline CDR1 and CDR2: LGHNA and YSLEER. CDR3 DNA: TGCGCCAGCAGCCAATTGGGACAGATGAACAATCAGCCCCAGCATTTT. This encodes CASSQLGQMNNQPQHF.

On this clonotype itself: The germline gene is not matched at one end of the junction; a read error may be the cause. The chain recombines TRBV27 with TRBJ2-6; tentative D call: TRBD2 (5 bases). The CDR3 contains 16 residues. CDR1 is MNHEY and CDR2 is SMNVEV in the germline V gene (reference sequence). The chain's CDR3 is CVSSLLGSSGANVLTF. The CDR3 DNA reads TGTGTCAGCAGTTTATTGGGGAGCTCTGGGGCCAACGTCCTGACTTTC.

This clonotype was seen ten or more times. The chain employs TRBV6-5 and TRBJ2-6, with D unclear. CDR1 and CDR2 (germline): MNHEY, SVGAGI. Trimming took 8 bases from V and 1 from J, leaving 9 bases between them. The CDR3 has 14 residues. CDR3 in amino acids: CASGIGSGANVLTF. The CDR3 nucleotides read TGTGCCAGCGGTATAGGATCTGGGGCCAACGTCCTGACTTTC.

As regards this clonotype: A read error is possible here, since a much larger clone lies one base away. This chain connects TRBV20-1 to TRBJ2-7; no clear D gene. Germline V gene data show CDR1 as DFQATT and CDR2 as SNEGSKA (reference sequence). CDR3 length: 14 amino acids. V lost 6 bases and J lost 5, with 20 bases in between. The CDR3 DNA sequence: TGCAGTGCCCCCCGTCAAGATACAACCGACGAGCAGTACTTC. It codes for CSAPRQDTTDEQYF.

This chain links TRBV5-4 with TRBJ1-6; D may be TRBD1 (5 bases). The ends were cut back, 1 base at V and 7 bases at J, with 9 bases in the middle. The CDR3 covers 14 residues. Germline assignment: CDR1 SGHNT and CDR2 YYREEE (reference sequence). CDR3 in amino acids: CASSLWGSNSPLHF. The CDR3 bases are TGTGCCAGCAGCTTGTGGGGCTCAAATTCACCCCTCCACTTT.

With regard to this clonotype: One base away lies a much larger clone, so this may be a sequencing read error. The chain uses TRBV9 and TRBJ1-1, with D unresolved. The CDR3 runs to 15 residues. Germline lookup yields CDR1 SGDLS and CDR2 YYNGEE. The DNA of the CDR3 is TGTGCCAGCAGCACGGCGGAGGGCTTGAACACTGAAGCTCTCTTT. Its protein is CASSTAEGLNTEALF.

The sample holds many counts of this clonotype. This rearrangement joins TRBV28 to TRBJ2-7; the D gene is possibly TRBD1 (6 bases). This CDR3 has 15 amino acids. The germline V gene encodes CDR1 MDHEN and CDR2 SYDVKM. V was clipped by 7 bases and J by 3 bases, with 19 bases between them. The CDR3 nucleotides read TGTGCCAGCACCAATCCCGGGACACCGATCTACGAGCAGTACTTC. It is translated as CASTNPGTPIYEQYF.

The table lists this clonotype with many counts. This CDR3 reads CASTLRGTGVYEQYF. The CDR3 nucleotides are TGTGCCAGCACCCTAAGAGGGACAGGGGTCTACGAGCAGTACTTC. The rearrangement uses TRBV12-3 or TRBV12-4 and TRBJ2-7, with TRBD1 matching 10 bases. The CDR3 sequence is 15 residues long. Trimming removed 7 bases from V and 3 bases from J; junction bases left unmatched: 9.

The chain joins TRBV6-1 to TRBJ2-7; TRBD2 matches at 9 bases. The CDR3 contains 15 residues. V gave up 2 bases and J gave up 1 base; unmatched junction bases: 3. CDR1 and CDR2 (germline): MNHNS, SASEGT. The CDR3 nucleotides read TGTGCCAGCAGTGAACTCGCGGGGGGGTCCTACGAGCAGTACTTC. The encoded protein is CASSELAGGSYEQYF.

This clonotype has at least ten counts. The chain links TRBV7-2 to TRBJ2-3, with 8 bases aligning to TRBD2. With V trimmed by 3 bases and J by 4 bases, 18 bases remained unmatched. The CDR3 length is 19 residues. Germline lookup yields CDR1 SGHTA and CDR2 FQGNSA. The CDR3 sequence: CASSFPPIDGRALADTQYF. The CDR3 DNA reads TGTGCCAGCAGCTTCCCCCCTATTGACGGGAGGGCCTTGGCAGATACGCAGTATTTT.

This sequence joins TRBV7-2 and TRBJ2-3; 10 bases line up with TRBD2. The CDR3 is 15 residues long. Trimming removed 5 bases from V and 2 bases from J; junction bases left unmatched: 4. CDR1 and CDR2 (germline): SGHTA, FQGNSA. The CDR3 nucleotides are TGTGCCAGCAGCGCCGGACTAGCGGCCACAGATACGCAGTATTTT. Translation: CASSAGLAATDTQYF.

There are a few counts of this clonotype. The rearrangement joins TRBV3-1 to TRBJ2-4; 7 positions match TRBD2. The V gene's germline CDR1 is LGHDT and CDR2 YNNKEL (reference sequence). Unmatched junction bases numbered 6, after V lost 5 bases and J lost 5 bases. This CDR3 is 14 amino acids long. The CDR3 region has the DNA TGTGCCAGCAGCTTGGGGGGGGGGGAAAACATTCAGTACTTC. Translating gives CASSLGGGENIQYF. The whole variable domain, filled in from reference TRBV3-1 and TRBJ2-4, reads DTAVSQTPKYLVTQMGNDKSIKCEQNLGHDTMYWYKQDSKKFLKIMFSYNNKELIINETVPNRFSPKSPDKAHLNLHINSLELGDSAVYFCASSLGGGENIQYFGAGTRLSVL.

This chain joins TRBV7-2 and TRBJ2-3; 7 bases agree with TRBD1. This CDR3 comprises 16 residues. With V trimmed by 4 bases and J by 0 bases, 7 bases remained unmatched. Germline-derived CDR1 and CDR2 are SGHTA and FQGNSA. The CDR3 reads CASSSTSTGSTDTQYF. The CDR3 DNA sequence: TGTGCCAGCAGCTCAACTTCGACAGGGAGCACAGATACGCAGTATTTT.

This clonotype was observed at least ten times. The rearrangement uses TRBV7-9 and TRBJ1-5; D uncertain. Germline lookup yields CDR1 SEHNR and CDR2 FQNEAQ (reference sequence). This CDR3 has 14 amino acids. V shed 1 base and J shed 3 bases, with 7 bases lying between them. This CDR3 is CASSLVLNNQPQHF. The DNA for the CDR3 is TGTGCCAGCAGCTTAGTTCTGAACAATCAGCCCCAGCATTTT.